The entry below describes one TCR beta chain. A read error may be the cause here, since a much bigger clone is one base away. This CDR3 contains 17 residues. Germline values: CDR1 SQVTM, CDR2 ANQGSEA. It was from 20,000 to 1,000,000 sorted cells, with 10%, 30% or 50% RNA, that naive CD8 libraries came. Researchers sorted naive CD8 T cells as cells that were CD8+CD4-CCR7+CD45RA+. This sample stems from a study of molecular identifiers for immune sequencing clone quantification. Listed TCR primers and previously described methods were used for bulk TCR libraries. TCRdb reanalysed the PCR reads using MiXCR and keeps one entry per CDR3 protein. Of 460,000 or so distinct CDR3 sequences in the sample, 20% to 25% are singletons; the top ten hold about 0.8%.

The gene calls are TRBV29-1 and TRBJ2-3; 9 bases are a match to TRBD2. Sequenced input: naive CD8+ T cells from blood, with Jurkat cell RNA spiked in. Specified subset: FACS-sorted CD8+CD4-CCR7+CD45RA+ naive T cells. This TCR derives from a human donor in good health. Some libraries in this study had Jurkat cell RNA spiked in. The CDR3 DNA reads TGCGGAGCCCTGCCTTGGTCTAGCGGGGATATCACAGATACGCAGTATTTT. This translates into CGALPWSSGDITDTQYF.